These T cell receptor beta chains were read from a single sample in a study of blood T cell repertoires in COVID-19. TCRdb's table, derived via immunoSEQ multiplex PCR, lists solely in-frame clones and lacks some. The data show roughly 290,000 clones, with just under 85% seen just once and less than 4.5% held by the top ten. Sequencing input: peripheral blood. These receptors were obtained from a woman aged 50 to 65 with active or convalescent COVID-19. CDR3s include the opening cysteine and the closing phenylalanine or tryptophan. Clone size appears in some rows only: once, few, many, or a class for an expanded clone.

>TRBV2|TRBJ2-3|few
CASSPASTDTQYF
>TRBV5-4|TRBJ2-3|few
CASSSPGTGGADTQYF
>TRBV5-8|TRBJ1-4|NA
CASSARGGAANEKLFF
>TRBV5-1|TRBJ1-1|NA
CASSLAGQNTEAFF
>TRBV4-2|TRBJ2-3|NA
CASSQVTGGWTSTDTQYF
>TRBV6-5|TRBJ2-7|once
CASKRVGQGRPYF
>TRBV7-2|TRBJ2-5|many
CASSRGFSEETQYF
>TRBV6-6|TRBJ2-2|NA
CASSPPPWAGQTGELFF
>TRBV28|TRBJ1-2|once
CASSSAAGYTF
>TRBV19|TRBJ1-5|NA
CASSIPRFNQPQHF
>TRBV28|TRBJ2-7|NA
CASSTSGSSYEQYF
>TRBV3-1/TRBV3-2|TRBJ2-1|NA
CASSQAPLGSINEQFF
>TRBV28|TRBJ2-2|NA
CASSLSRLGTANTGELFF
>TRBV3-1/TRBV3-2|TRBJ1-2|NA
CASSPDGGLYGYTF
>TRBV28|TRBJ2-7|NA
CASGGTSVYYEQYF
>TRBV2|TRBJ2-5|once
CASSQGTGGGETQYF
>TRBV6-2/TRBV6-3|TRBJ2-3|NA
CASSPSFPSTDTQYF
>TRBV19|TRBJ2-3|NA
CASSLRRGTDTQYF
>TRBV6-1|TRBJ1-1|NA
CASSEAGLRAFF
>TRBV2|TRBJ2-3|NA
CASRDRGPGTDTQYF
>TRBV21-1|TRBJ1-1|NA
CASSKAPGMNTEAFF
>TRBV7-8|TRBJ2-5|NA
CASSDNLAKETQYF
>TRBV5-6|TRBJ1-2|NA
CASSLQGVHYGYTF
>TRBV30|TRBJ2-6|NA
CAWGTGGSSGANVLTF
>TRBV21-1|TRBJ1-4|NA
CASPLAVNEKLFF
>TRBV6-5|TRBJ1-1|NA
CASRQAGNTEAFF
>TRBV21-1|TRBJ1-1|few
CASSKWGGGLVEAFF
>TRBV5-1|TRBJ2-7|NA
CASSLGWTSVSYEQYF
>TRBV6-4|TRBJ1-6|NA
CASKIQGHNSPLHF
>TRBV4-1|TRBJ2-1|NA
CASSQERVAGEGKQFF
>TRBV28|TRBJ1-4|NA
CASSSTGTGGGHTNEKLFF
>TRBV19|TRBJ2-1|NA
CATSQTGAPSSYNEQFF
>TRBV28|TRBJ1-1|NA
CASSFLNTEAFF
>TRBV18|TRBJ1-3|few
CASSGETGPNGNTIYF
>TRBV19|TRBJ2-1|NA
CASSFQAGANNEQFF